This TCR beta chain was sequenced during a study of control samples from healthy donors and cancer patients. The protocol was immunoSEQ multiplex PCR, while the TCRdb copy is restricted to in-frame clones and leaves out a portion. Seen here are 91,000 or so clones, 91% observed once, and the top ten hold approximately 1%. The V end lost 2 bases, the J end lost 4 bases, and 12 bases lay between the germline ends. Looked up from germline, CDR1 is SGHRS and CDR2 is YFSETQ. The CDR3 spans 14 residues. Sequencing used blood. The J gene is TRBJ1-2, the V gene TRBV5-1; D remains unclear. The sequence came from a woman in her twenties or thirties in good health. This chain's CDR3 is CASSFEDDGYGYTF. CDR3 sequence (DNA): TGCGCCAGCAGCTTCGAAGACGATGGCTATGGCTACACCTTC.